This T cell receptor beta chain was sequenced for a study of cytomegalovirus exposure and HLA in healthy donors. As concerns this clone: The antigen remains unidentified.

Study conclusions and caveats: TCR beta V- and J-gene trimming, according to a later analysis, was linked to a missense DCLRE1C variant. Reportedly, fewer N-insertions than the approximately 610-donor mean appeared in an Asian-associated ancestry cluster in a later analysis.

Every donor was a healthy person donating bone marrow. The germline V gene encodes CDR1 SGHTA and CDR2 FQGNSA. Losses at the gene ends were 5 bases for V and 10 bases for J; bases not matched to a gene: 15. CDR3 size: 16 residues. The PCR ran on 60 Vbeta and 13 Jbeta primers. The data were produced by immunoSEQ multiplex PCR, yet TCRdb's version contains in-frame clones alone and is incomplete. In all, the sample yields roughly 110,000 clones. V and J are TRBV7-2 and TRBJ2-3; TRBD2 aligns across 10 bases. Sequenced material: PBMCs. The sequence came from a man aged 40-49 years in good health and CMV-seropositive. The CDR3 spells CASSSTLAGARLAQYF. The CDR3 bases are TGTGCCAGCAGCAGTACCCTAGCGGGAGCCCGCCTTGCGCAGTATTTT.